A single sample is the source of the 17 T cell receptor beta chains below, sequenced in a study of blood T cell repertoires in COVID-19. Assay: immunoSEQ multiplex PCR; the TCRdb copy retains only in-frame clones and omits some. The data contain approximately 250,000 clones, around 90% of them seen just once; the ten biggest clones take up 2% to 2.5%. Sample: PBMCs or T cells enriched from blood (not recorded which). All receptors derive from a woman aged 55-69 years in a cohort exposed to, infected with or recovered from COVID-19 (not recorded which).

This clone has just one count. The chain employs TRBV18 and TRBJ1-5; weak D call: TRBD1 (6 bases). This CDR3 comprises 15 residues. Germline CDR1 is KGHSH and CDR2 is LQKENI. Trimming shortened V by 3 bases and J by 7 bases, and 16 bases separated the two germline ends. The CDR3 DNA reads as TGTGCCAGCTCACCGCGGCAGGGGTCGGGACAGCCCCAGCATTTT. This codes for CASSPRQGSGQPQHF.

The chain combines TRBV7-9 with TRBJ2-3; TRBD2 might be the D (6 bases). CDR1 SEHNR and CDR2 FQNEAQ come from the germline V gene (reference sequence). V lost 5 bases to trimming and J lost 3 bases, with 12 bases between them. The length of the CDR3 is 14 residues. CDR3 DNA: TGTGCCAGCAGCGGGGGACTGGAAACAGATACGCAGTATTTT. Its translation: CASSGGLETDTQYF.

The chain links TRBV3-1 (or the pseudogene TRBV3-2) to TRBJ1-6; 7 bases fit TRBD1. After removal of 1 base from V and 9 bases from J, the junction contained 6 bases not matched to a gene. The CDR3 has 15 residues. Germline CDR1 LGHDT, CDR2 YNNKEL (reference sequence). CDR3 amino acids: CASSQVRGGSSPLHF. CDR3 coding DNA: TGTGCCAGCAGCCAAGTTCGAGGGGGCAGTTCACCCCTCCACTTT.

The chain employs TRBV12-3 or TRBV12-4 and TRBJ1-4; D gene unclear. The CDR3 covers 11 residues. The germline V and J ends were trimmed by 4 bases and 8 bases, with 5 bases remaining between them. The CDR3 is CASSSREKLFF. Written as DNA, the CDR3 is TGTGCCAGCAGTTCGAGGGAAAAACTGTTTTTT.

Concerning this clone: Other DNA variants within this sample encode the same CDR3. V is TRBV2 and J is TRBJ2-2, with 14 bases fitting TRBD2. CDR3 size: 17 residues. Germline V gives CDR1 SNHLY, CDR2 FYNNEI. V dropped 3 bases and J dropped 0; count of bases not matched to a gene: 0. The DNA of the CDR3 is TGTGCCAGCAGTGAGGGACTAGCGGGAGCGAACACCGGGGAGCTGTTTTTT. It codes for CASSEGLAGANTGELFF.

In its sample, this clone was seen a few times. This sequence joins TRBV9 and TRBJ2-1; possibly TRBD2 for D (6 bases). The CDR3 length is 13 residues. Germline V gives CDR1 SGDLS, CDR2 YYNGEE. Trimming left V 0 bases short and J 10 bases short, with 11 bases between. CDR3 nucleotides: TGTGCCAGCAGCGTAGCGATAGCGGCGGAGCAGTTCTTC. Encoded protein: CASSVAIAAEQFF.

V gene TRBV7-2 combines with J gene TRBJ1-2, with D possibly matching TRBD1 (6 bases). CDR1 and CDR2 (germline): SGHTA, FQGNSA. Trimming took off 1 base at V and 2 bases at J, with 11 bases between the two ends. There are 15 residues in the CDR3. For the CDR3, the DNA is TGTGCCAGCAGCTTAGACTCAACAGGGAACTATGGCTACACCTTC. It yields the protein CASSLDSTGNYGYTF.

The chain couples TRBV28 to TRBJ1-6; the D is unclear. Trimming pared 3 bases from V and 7 bases from J, leaving 13 bases between. Germline V gene sequence: CDR1 MDHEN, CDR2 SYDVKM. CDR3 size: 15 residues. The CDR3 protein is CASSFPRNSNSPLHF. In DNA, the CDR3 is TGTGCCAGCAGTTTTCCCCGAAACTCGAATTCACCCCTCCACTTT.

The chain employs TRBV9 and TRBJ2-2; no clear D gene. V lost 4 bases and J 3 bases, leaving 13 bases between the germline ends. The CDR3 contains 15 residues. Per germline, CDR1 SGDLS and CDR2 YYNGEE. CDR3 region: CASSPRLSHTGELFF. The CDR3 DNA reads as TGTGCCAGCAGCCCAAGACTCTCCCACACCGGGGAGCTGTTTTTT.

This chain uses TRBV5-4 with TRBJ2-7; D might be TRBD2 (6 bases). The CDR3 spans 15 residues. V was cut by 3 bases and J by 0 bases, with 13 bases left in between. The V gene's germline CDR1 is SGHNT and CDR2 YYREEE (reference sequence). This CDR3 is CASSSGGGYSYEQYF. The DNA of the CDR3 is TGTGCCAGCAGCTCCGGGGGAGGTTACTCCTACGAGCAGTACTTC. The full variable domain, rest sourced from reference TRBV5-4 and TRBJ2-7, is ETGVTQSPTHLIKTRGQQVTLRCSSQSGHNTVSWYQQALGQGPQFIFQYYREEENGRGNFPPRFSGLQFPNYSSELNVNALELDDSALYLCASSSGGGYSYEQYFGPGTRLTVT.

V is TRBV5-5 and J is TRBJ1-5; 7 bases are a match to TRBD1. V shed 2 bases, J shed 1 base, and the junction held 6 bases outside the gene matches. Germline V lookup: CDR1 SGHKS, CDR2 YYEKEE (reference sequence). The CDR3 sequence is 16 residues long. The CDR3 sequence: CASSFRPGGSNQPQHF. In DNA form, the CDR3 reads TGTGCCAGCAGCTTTCGGCCAGGGGGAAGCAATCAGCCCCAGCATTTT.

The chain uses TRBV5-1 and TRBJ2-7, with 7 bases aligning to TRBD2. CDR1 SGHRS and CDR2 YFSETQ come from the germline V gene. The CDR3 consists of 15 residues. Losses at the gene ends were 4 bases for V and 2 bases for J; bases not matched to a gene: 9. The CDR3 protein is CASSPTERGTYEQYF. The CDR3 DNA reads as TGCGCCAGCAGCCCCACCGAGCGGGGAACCTACGAGCAGTACTTC.

This clone turned up a few times. V is TRBV3-1 (or the pseudogene TRBV3-2) and J is TRBJ2-1; 8 nucleotides agree with TRBD2. This CDR3 comprises 21 residues. Trimming took 1 base from V and 0 from J; bases not matched to a gene: 17. Looked up from germline, CDR1 is LGHDT and CDR2 is YNNKEL (reference sequence). As DNA, the CDR3 is TGTGCCAGCAGCCAAGGGGGAACTAGCGGAGTTGTTTTTAGCTCCTACAATGAGCAGTTCTTC. It is translated as CASSQGGTSGVVFSSYNEQFF.

This clone was recorded a few times. The chain combines TRBV30 with TRBJ2-7; no reliable D call. CDR3 length: 12 amino acids. Looked up from germline, CDR1 is GTSNPN and CDR2 is SVGIG (reference sequence). Deletions cut 3 bases from V and 0 bases from J, with 6 bases between. CDR3 amino acids: CAWSSVSYEQYF. CDR3 nucleotide sequence: TGTGCCTGGAGCTCGGTCTCCTACGAGCAGTACTTC.

This rearrangement joins TRBV7-9 to TRBJ1-2, with 7 nucleotides matching TRBD1. The CDR3 runs to 14 residues. The junction had 3 bases not matched to a gene; V was cut back by 2 bases and J by 3 bases. The germline gives CDR1 SEHNR, CDR2 FQNEAQ (reference sequence). Written as DNA, the CDR3 is TGTGCCAGCAGCTTAACAGGGGTTGACTATGGCTACACCTTC. Its protein product is CASSLTGVDYGYTF.

With regard to this clone: A much larger clone differs by one base, so this may be a read error. J is TRBJ2-7 and V is TRBV28, with D possibly matching TRBD2 (6 bases). CDR3 length: 13 residues. Germline V gene sequence: CDR1 MDHEN, CDR2 SYDVKM. The V end was cut by 4 bases, the J end by 6 bases, with 13 bases between. In DNA, the CDR3 is TGTGCCAGCAGTTGGGGGGTGGGGCTCGAGCAGTACTTC. It codes for CASSWGVGLEQYF.

The chain is built from TRBV28 and TRBJ1-1; 9 positions agree with TRBD1. The CDR3 covers 15 residues. V lost 2 bases and J lost 2; bases outside the gene matches: 3. CDR1 is MDHEN and CDR2 is SYDVKM in the germline V gene. This CDR3 is CASSLGGQGNTEAFF. The CDR3, as DNA: TGTGCCAGCAGTTTAGGGGGACAGGGTAACACTGAAGCTTTCTTT. Using reference TRBV28 and TRBJ1-1 for the parts outside the CDR3, the full variable domain is DVKVTQSSRYLVKRTGEKVFLECVQDMDHENMFWYRQDPGLGLRLIYFSYDVKMKEKGDIPEGYSVSREKKERFSLILESASTNQTSMYLCASSLGGQGNTEAFFGQGTRLTVV.